A selection of T cell receptor beta chains follows, all from one sample in a study of blood T cell repertoires in COVID-19. TCRdb's table, derived via immunoSEQ multiplex PCR, lists solely in-frame clones and lacks some. The sample shows approximately 530,000 clones, less than 90% of them seen only once. The sample consisted of peripheral blood. These receptors came from a woman aged 50 to 60 with COVID-19, enrolled during active disease. Each CDR3 is given with its conserved first and last residue. A D gene is named only where the DNA matches it firmly. Some rows mark clone size as missing; the rest say once, few, many or name a class of expanded clone.

j_call v_call clone_size d_call cdr3_aa cdr3_nt
TRBJ1-5 TRBV6-5 NA TRBD1 CASLDGQGVNQPQHF TGTGCCAGCCTAGACGGACAGGGGGTAAATCAGCCCCAGCATTTT
TRBJ2-7 TRBV12-5 NA NA CASGFLSEQYF TGTGCTAGTGGTTTTTTGAGCGAGCAGTACTTC
TRBJ2-5 TRBV10-3 once TRBD2 CAISGLLSGGAEGETQYF TGTGCCATCAGTGGACTTCTGAGCGGGGGGGCCGAGGGTGAGACCCAGTACTTC
TRBJ1-6 TRBV21-1 NA NA CASSGWDSSLNSPLHF TGTGCCAGCAGCGGTTGGGACAGTAGTCTGAATTCACCCCTCCACTTT
TRBJ1-1 TRBV29-1 NA NA CSVSPLGGSTEAFF TGCAGCGTAAGCCCCCTTGGGGGGAGCACTGAAGCTTTCTTT
TRBJ2-3 TRBV5-1 NA TRBD2 CASSFPSGADTQYF TGCGCCAGCAGCTTCCCTAGCGGGGCAGATACGCAGTATTTT
TRBJ2-1 TRBV6-1 NA NA CASSEIVASNEQFF TGTGCCAGCAGTGAAATTGTAGCGTCGAATGAGCAGTTCTTC
TRBJ2-2 TRBV11-2 NA NA CASSLELNTGELFF TGTGCCAGCAGCTTAGAACTGAACACCGGGGAGCTGTTTTTT
TRBJ1-2 TRBV9 NA TRBD1 CASSARTGRVGGYTF TGTGCCAGCAGCGCCCGGACAGGGCGGGTCGGGGGCTACACCTTC
TRBJ2-5 TRBV7-3 NA TRBD1 CASSLGQGAGETQYF TGTGCCAGCAGCCTGGGACAGGGGGCAGGGGAGACCCAGTACTTC
TRBJ2-7 TRBV15 NA TRBD2 CATSSVMGPGGEQYF TGTGCCACCAGCAGCGTCATGGGACCGGGGGGAGAGCAGTACTTC
TRBJ2-7 TRBV18 NA NA CASSSPNGGQYF TGTGCCAGCTCATCCCCCAATGGAGGGCAGTACTTC
TRBJ2-5 TRBV5-1 NA TRBD2 CASSLASSGGAVGETQYF TGCGCCAGCAGCTTGGCCTCTAGCGGGGGGGCTGTGGGAGAGACCCAGTACTTC
TRBJ2-7 TRBV6-5 NA NA CASSVNGQLGYEQYF TGTGCCAGCTCCGTTAATGGACAGCTTGGCTACGAGCAGTACTTC
TRBJ1-2 TRBV28 once NA CASSFTSFYGYTF TGTGCCAGCAGTTTTACTTCGTTCTATGGCTACACCTTC
TRBJ2-3 TRBV19 NA NA CASSPWIRGDTQYF TGTGCCAGTAGTCCCTGGATCCGAGGGGATACGCAGTATTTT
TRBJ1-2 TRBV30 NA NA CACSGAADYGYTF TGTGCCTGCTCTGGGGCCGCTGACTATGGCTACACCTTC
TRBJ1-6 TRBV2 NA NA CASSQYSTGVNSPLHF TGTGCCAGCAGCCAATATTCGACAGGCGTCAATTCACCCCTCCACTTT
TRBJ1-1 TRBV10-3 NA NA CAIIRGTEAFF TGTGCCATCATAAGGGGAACTGAAGCTTTCTTT
TRBJ2-7 TRBV11-2 NA TRBD2 CASSLDRSGGASEQYF TGTGCCAGCAGCTTAGATCGGAGCGGGGGGGCTTCCGAGCAGTACTTC
TRBJ2-3 TRBV14 NA NA CASSQVASASDTQYF TGTGCCAGCAGCCAAGTTGCTAGCGCGTCCGATACGCAGTATTTT
TRBJ2-3 TRBV18 NA TRBD2 CASSPGTSGGPLVDTQYF TGTGCCAGCTCACCTGGGACTAGCGGGGGGCCCCTCGTCGATACGCAGTATTTT
TRBJ2-1 TRBV6-6 NA NA CASKIRNEQFF TGTGCCAGCAAAATCCGGAATGAGCAGTTCTTC
TRBJ2-3 TRBV9 NA TRBD2 CASSVVGGADTQYF TGTGCCAGCAGCGTAGTTGGGGGGGCAGATACGCAGTATTTT
TRBJ2-1 TRBV29-1 NA NA CSVSYSYNEQFF TGCAGCGTTTCGTACTCCTACAATGAGCAGTTCTTC
TRBJ2-2 TRBV24-1 few NA CAVEGGGQNTGELFF TGTGCCGTCGAAGGCGGGGGCCAGAACACCGGGGAGCTGTTTTTT
TRBJ1-4 TRBV5-4 NA TRBD1 CASSLSGQAGEKLFF TGTGCCAGCAGCCTCTCGGGACAGGCGGGAGAAAAACTGTTTTTT
TRBJ2-7 TRBV20-1 NA TRBD1 CSATGTDEQYF TGCAGTGCTACCGGGACAGACGAGCAGTACTTC
TRBJ1-2 TRBV4-1 NA TRBD1 CASSQPGTGNGYTF TGCGCCAGCAGCCAACCCGGGACAGGGAATGGCTACACCTTC
TRBJ1-6 TRBV13 few NA CASSFQASWAPLHF TGTGCCAGCAGCTTTCAGGCTTCGTGGGCACCCCTCCACTTT
TRBJ1-5 TRBV19 NA TRBD1 CASSPITVQGQPQHF TGTGCCAGTAGTCCCATCACCGTACAGGGGCAGCCCCAGCATTTT
TRBJ2-7 TRBV29-1 NA TRBD1 CSVGRTGAYEQYF TGCAGCGTTGGGAGGACAGGGGCCTACGAGCAGTACTTC
TRBJ1-5 TRBV5-5 NA TRBD1 CASSLGQGQNQPQHF TGTGCCAGCAGCTTAGGACAGGGCCAGAATCAGCCCCAGCATTTT
TRBJ1-5 TRBV19 NA NA CASSTHEGGGYQPQHF TGTGCCAGTAGTACCCACGAGGGGGGGGGATATCAGCCCCAGCATTTT
TRBJ2-3 TRBV9 once NA CASSGQDTQYF TGTGCCAGCAGCGGTCAGGATACGCAGTATTTT
TRBJ1-6 TRBV5-1 NA NA CASSLEGSDNSPLHF TGCGCCAGCAGCTTGGAAGGCAGCGATAATTCACCCCTCCACTTT
TRBJ1-4 TRBV18 NA NA CASSPRTGGGRGEKLFF TGTGCCAGCTCTCCTCGGACCGGAGGTGGGCGCGGAGAAAAACTGTTTTTT
TRBJ1-5 TRBV5-6 few NA CASSLNTNQPQHF TGTGCCAGCAGCTTGAACACGAATCAGCCCCAGCATTTT
TRBJ2-3 TRBV3-1/TRBV3-2 once TRBD2 CASSQPRGSGGAGDTQYF TGTGCCAGCAGCCAACCCCGGGGTAGCGGGGGGGCCGGAGATACGCAGTATTTT
TRBJ1-2 TRBV28 NA NA CASREGRGGYTF TGTGCCAGCCGGGAAGGCCGCGGTGGCTACACCTTC
TRBJ1-1 TRBV5-1 NA NA CASGDSSSEAFF TGCGCCAGCGGCGACAGCAGCTCTGAGGCTTTCTTT
TRBJ2-2 TRBV19 NA NA CASSIWKMGNTGELFF TGTGCCAGTAGTATATGGAAAATGGGCAACACCGGGGAGCTGTTTTTT